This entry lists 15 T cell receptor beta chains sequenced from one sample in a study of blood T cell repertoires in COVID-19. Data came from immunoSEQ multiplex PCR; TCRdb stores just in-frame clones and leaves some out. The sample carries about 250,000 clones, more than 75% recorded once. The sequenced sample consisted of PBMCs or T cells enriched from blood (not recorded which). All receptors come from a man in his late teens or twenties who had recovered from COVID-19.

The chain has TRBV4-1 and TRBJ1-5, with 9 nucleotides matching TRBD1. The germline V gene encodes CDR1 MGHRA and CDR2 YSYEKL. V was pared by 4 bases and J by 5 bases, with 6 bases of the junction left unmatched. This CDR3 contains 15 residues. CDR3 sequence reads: CASSLRTGEDQPQHF. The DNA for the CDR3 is TGCGCCAGCAGCCTAAGGACAGGGGAGGATCAGCCCCAGCATTTT.

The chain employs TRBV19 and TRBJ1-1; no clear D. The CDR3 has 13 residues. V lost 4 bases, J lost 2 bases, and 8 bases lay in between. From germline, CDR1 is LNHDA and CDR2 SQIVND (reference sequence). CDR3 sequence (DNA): TGTGCCAGTAGTAGGAGGTTTAACACTGAAGCTTTCTTT. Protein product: CASSRRFNTEAFF.

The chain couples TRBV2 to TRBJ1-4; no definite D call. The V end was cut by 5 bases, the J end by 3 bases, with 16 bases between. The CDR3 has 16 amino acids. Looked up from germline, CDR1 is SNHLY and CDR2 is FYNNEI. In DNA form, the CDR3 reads TGTGCCAGCAGTACCTCACGAACAGAATCTAATGAAAAACTGTTTTTT. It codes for CASSTSRTESNEKLFF.

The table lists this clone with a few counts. The DNA for the CDR3 is TGCGCCAGCAGCTCAACAGGGACAGGGGATGGCTACACCTTC. Translated: CASSSTGTGDGYTF. The gene calls are TRBV5-1 and TRBJ1-2, with 10 bases fitting TRBD1. This CDR3 comprises 14 residues. Per the germline V gene, CDR1 is SGHRS and CDR2 is YFSETQ. V dropped 3 bases and J dropped 6; count of bases not matched to a gene: 5.

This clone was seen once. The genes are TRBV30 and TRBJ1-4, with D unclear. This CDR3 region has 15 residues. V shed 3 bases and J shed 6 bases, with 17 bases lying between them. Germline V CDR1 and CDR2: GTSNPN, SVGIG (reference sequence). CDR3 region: CAWRDMGGSHEKLFF. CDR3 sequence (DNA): TGTGCCTGGAGAGACATGGGAGGGAGTCATGAAAAACTGTTTTTT. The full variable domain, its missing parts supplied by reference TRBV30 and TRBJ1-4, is SQTIHQWPATLVQPVGSPLSLECTVEGTSNPNLYWYRQAAGRGLQLLFYSVGIGQISSEVPQNLSASRPQDRQFILSSKKLLLSDSGFYLCAWRDMGGSHEKLFFGSGTQLSVL.

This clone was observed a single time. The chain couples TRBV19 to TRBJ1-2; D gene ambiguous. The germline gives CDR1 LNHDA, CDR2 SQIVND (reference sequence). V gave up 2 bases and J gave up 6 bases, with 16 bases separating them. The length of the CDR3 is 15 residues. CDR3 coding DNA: TGTGCCAGTAGTATACTAAACCGGGATGACGATGGCTACACCTTC. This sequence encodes CASSILNRDDDGYTF.

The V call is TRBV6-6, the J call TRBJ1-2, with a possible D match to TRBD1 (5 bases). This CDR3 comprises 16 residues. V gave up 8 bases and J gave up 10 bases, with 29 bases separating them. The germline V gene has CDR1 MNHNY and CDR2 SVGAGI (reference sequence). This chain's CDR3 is CASCDVGGLLNSDYTF. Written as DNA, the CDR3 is TGTGCCAGCTGCGACGTCGGGGGACTTCTAAACTCAGACTACACCTTC.

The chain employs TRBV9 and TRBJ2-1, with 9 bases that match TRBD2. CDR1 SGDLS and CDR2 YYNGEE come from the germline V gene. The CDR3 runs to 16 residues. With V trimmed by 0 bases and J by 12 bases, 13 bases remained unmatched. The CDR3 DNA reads TGTGCCAGCAGCGTAGAGAGCGGGAGGACCCTTCGTGGGCAGTTCTTC. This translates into CASSVESGRTLRGQFF.

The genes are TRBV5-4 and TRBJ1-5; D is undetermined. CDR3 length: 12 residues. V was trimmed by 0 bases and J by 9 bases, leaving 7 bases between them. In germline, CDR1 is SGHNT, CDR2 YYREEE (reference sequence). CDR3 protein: CASSLASGPQHF. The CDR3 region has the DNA TGTGCCAGCAGCTTGGCCTCAGGGCCCCAGCATTTT.

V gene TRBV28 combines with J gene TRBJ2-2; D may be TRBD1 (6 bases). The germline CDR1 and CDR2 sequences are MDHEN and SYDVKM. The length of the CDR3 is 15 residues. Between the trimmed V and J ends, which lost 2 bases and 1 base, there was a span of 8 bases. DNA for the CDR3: TGTGCCAGCAGTTTAGAAGGGGGGAACACCGGGGAGCTGTTTTTT. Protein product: CASSLEGGNTGELFF.

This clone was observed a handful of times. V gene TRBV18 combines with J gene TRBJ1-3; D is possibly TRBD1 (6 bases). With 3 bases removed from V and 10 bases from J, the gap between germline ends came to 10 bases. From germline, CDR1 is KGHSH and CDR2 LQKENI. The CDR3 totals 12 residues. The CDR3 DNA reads TGTGCCAGCTCACCCAGGGGAGGGACCATATATTTT. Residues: CASSPRGGTIYF. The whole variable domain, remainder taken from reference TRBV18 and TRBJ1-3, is NAGVMQNPRHLVRRRGQEARLRCSPMKGHSHVYWYRQLPEEGLKFMVYLQKENIIDESGMPKERFSAEFPKEGPSILRIQQVVRGDSAAYFCASSPRGGTIYFGEGSWLTVV.

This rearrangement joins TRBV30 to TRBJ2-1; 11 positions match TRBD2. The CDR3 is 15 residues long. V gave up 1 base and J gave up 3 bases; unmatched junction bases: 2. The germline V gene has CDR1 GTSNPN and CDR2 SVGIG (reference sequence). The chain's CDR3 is CAWSEGLADYNEQFF. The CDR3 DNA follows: TGTGCCTGGAGTGAGGGACTAGCGGACTACAATGAGCAGTTCTTC.

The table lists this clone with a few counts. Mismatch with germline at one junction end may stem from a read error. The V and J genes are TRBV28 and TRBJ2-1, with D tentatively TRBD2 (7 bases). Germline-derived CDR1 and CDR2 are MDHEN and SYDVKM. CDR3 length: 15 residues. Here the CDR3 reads CASGFGRGGYNEQFF. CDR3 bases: TGTGCCAGCGGTTTTGGGAGGGGGGGCTACAATGAGCAGTTCTTC.

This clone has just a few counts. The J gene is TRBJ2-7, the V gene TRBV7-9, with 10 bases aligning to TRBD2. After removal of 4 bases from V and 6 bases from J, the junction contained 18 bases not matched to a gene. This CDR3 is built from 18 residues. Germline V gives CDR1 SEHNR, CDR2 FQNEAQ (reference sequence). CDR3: CASSSIKGPSGRFGEQYF. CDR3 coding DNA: TGTGCCAGCAGCTCAATTAAGGGGCCTAGCGGGAGATTCGGCGAGCAGTACTTC.

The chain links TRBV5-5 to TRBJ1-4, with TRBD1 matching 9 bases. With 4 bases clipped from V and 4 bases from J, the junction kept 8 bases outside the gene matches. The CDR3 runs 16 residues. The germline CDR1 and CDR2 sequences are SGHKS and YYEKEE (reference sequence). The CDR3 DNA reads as TGTGCCAGCAGCGACCCGGGACAGGGATATAATGAAAAACTGTTTTTT. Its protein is CASSDPGQGYNEKLFF.